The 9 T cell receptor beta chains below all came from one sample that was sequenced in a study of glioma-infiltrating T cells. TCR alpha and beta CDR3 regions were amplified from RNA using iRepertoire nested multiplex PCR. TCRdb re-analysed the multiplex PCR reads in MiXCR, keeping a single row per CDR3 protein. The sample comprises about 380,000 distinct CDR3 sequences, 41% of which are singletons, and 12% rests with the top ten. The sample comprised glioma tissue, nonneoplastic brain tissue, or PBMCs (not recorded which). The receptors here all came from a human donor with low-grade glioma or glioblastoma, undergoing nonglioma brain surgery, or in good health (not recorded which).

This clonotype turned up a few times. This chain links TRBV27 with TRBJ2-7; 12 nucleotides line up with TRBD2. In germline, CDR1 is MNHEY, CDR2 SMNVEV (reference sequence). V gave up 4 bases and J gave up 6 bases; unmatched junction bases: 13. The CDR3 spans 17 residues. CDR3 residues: CASSSRSRLAGGTEQYF. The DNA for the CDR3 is TGTGCCAGCAGTTCCCGAAGCCGGCTAGCGGGAGGGACCGAGCAGTACTTC.

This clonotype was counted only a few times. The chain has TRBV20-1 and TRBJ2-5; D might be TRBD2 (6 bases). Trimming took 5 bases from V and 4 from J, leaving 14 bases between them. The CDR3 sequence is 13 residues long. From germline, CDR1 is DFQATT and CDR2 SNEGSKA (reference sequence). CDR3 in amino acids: CSALGRRGETQYF. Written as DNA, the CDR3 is TGCAGTGCTCTCGGACGGAGGGGAGAGACCCAGTACTTC.

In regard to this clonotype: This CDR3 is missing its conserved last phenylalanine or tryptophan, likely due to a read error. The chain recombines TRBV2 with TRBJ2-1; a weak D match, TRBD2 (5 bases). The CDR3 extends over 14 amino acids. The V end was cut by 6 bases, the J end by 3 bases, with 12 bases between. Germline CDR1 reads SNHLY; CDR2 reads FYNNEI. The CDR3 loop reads CASRDTTSYNEQFS. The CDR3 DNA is TGTGCCAGCAGAGACACCACTAGCTACAATGAGCAGTTCTCC.

CDR3 sequence: CASSMGLALRSGELFF. As DNA, the CDR3 is TGTGCCAGTAGTATGGGACTAGCGCTCAGATCCGGGGAGCTGTTTTTT. The rearrangement links TRBV19 to TRBJ2-2; 10 bases are shared with TRBD2. J gave up 6 bases and V 3 bases, and 7 bases lay outside the gene matches. The CDR3 loop spans 16 amino acids. The germline CDR1 and CDR2 sequences are LNHDA and SQIVND (reference sequence).

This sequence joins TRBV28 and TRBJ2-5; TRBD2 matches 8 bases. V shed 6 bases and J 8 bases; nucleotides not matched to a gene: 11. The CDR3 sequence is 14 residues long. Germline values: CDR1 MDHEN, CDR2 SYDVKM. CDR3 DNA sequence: TGTGCCAGCAGCGTGAGCGGGAGCAGAGATACCCAGTACTTC. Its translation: CASSVSGSRDTQYF.

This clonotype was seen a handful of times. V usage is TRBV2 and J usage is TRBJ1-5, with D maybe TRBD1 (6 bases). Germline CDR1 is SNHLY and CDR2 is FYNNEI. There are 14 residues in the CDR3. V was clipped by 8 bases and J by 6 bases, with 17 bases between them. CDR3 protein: CASALQGGGQPQHF. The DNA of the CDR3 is TGTGCCAGCGCCTTACAGGGAGGGGGTCAGCCCCAGCATTTT.

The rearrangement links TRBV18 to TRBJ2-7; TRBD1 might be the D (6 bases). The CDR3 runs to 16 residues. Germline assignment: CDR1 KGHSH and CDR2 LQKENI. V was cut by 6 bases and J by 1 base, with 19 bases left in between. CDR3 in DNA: TGTGCCAGCTCCCGATTCGCGCAGGGGTTGTCCTACGAGCAGTACTTC. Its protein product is CASSRFAQGLSYEQYF.

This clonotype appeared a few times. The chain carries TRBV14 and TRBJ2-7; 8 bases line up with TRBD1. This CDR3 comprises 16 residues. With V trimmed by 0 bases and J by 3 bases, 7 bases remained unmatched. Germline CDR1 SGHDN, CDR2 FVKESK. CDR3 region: CASSQDPRQGFYEQYF. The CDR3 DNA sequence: TGTGCCAGCAGCCAAGATCCTAGACAGGGGTTCTACGAGCAGTACTTC.

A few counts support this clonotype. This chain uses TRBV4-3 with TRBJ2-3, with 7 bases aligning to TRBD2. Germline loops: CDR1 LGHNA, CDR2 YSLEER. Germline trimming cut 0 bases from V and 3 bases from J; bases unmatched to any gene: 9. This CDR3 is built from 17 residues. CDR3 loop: CASSQDWAGDNTDTQYF. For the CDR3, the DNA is TGCGCCAGCAGCCAAGATTGGGCGGGAGATAATACAGATACGCAGTATTTT.